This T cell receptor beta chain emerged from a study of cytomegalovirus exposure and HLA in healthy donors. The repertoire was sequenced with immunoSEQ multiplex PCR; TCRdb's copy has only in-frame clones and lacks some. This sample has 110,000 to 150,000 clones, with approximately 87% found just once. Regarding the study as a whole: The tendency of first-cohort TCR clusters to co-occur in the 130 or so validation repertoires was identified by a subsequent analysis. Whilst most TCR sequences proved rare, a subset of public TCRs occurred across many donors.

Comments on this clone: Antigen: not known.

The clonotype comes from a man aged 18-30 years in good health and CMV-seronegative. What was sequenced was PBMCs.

CDR3 sequence (DNA): TGTGCCAGCAGGCCAGGGGGAACCGGGGAGCTGTTTTTT. Translation: CASRPGGTGELFF. The rearrangement uses TRBV6-5 and TRBJ2-2; 7 positions match TRBD1. The CDR3 has 13 amino acids. V was pared by 6 bases and J by 5 bases, with 3 bases of the junction left unmatched. From germline, CDR1 is MNHEY and CDR2 SVGAGI.